Following are 19 T cell receptor beta chains from one sample sequenced in a study of T cells in tuberculosis. Method: immunoSEQ multiplex PCR; TCRdb's copy keeps in-frame clones and lacks some. The data contain about 59,000 clones, about 76% of them singletons. Sorting used thawed, overnight-rested PBMC stained with anti-CD3, a viability dye and GMM-loaded CD1B tetramer. The lipid loaded on the CD1B tetramers was C32 glucose monomycolate from Rhodococcus equi. The source material was CD1b-GMM tetramer-negative cells sorted from PBMCs. The receptors were gathered from an adult woman with latent tuberculosis.

This clone is classed as medium-sized. The gene calls are TRBV7-2 and TRBJ1-1, with 7 nucleotides matching TRBD1. After removal of 5 bases from V and 10 bases from J, the junction contained 4 bases not matched to a gene. The germline gives CDR1 SGHTA, CDR2 FQGNSA. This CDR3 is 11 amino acids long. The CDR3 is CASSPYRGAFF. DNA for the CDR3: TGTGCCAGCAGCCCCTACAGGGGAGCTTTCTTT.

V and J are TRBV28 and TRBJ1-2; 7 positions agree with TRBD1. Per the germline V gene, CDR1 is MDHEN and CDR2 is SYDVKM. The CDR3 length is 14 residues. V shed 6 bases, J shed 6 bases, and the junction held 10 bases outside the gene matches. CDR3 sequence: CASSHLDRENGYTF. The CDR3 region has the DNA TGTGCCAGCAGCCACCTAGACAGGGAGAATGGCTACACCTTC.

This chain links TRBV6-5 with TRBJ1-2; D ambiguous. The germline V and J ends were trimmed by 4 bases and 4 bases, with 13 bases remaining between them. The CDR3 is 14 residues long. CDR1 MNHEY and CDR2 SVGAGI come from the germline V gene. CDR3 DNA: TGTGCCAGCAGTTTGGGCAGGCATAGCTATGGCTACACCTTC. Translation: CASSLGRHSYGYTF.

The chain is built from TRBV10-2 and TRBJ1-1; no reliable D call. The CDR3 runs to 14 residues. Germline assignment: CDR1 WSHSY and CDR2 SAAADI. Trimming took 2 bases from V and 5 from J, leaving 12 bases between them. The CDR3 reads CASSERRAGTEAFF. As DNA, the CDR3 is TGCGCCAGCAGTGAGAGGCGGGCGGGGACTGAAGCTTTCTTT.

The rearrangement joins TRBV18 to TRBJ2-7; possible D gene TRBD1, 5 bases. Trimming took off 2 bases at V and 6 bases at J, with 8 bases between the two ends. This CDR3 spans 12 amino acids. Germline V gives CDR1 KGHSH, CDR2 LQKENI. This CDR3 is CASSPAGSEQYF. DNA of the CDR3: TGTGCCAGCTCACCAGCAGGGTCCGAGCAGTACTTC. Using reference TRBV18 and TRBJ2-7 for the parts outside the CDR3, the full variable domain is NAGVMQNPRHLVRRRGQEARLRCSPMKGHSHVYWYRQLPEEGLKFMVYLQKENIIDESGMPKERFSAEFPKEGPSILRIQQVVRGDSAAYFCASSPAGSEQYFGPGTRLTVT.

The rearrangement links TRBV2 to TRBJ2-1; a possible D gene is TRBD1 (6 bases). Between the trimmed V and J ends, which lost 7 bases and 14 bases, there was a span of 15 bases. This CDR3 is built from 11 residues. Germline CDR1 SNHLY, CDR2 FYNNEI. CDR3 nucleotide sequence: TGTGCCAGCAAGGTCCGGGACAAGGAGTTCTTC. It specifies CASKVRDKEFF.

This rearrangement joins TRBV5-1 to TRBJ2-1; 9 bases agree with TRBD2. CDR3 size: 16 residues. Germline values: CDR1 SGHRS, CDR2 YFSETQ. V was clipped by 6 bases and J by 5 bases; unmatched bases: 12. CDR3 sequence reads: CASTSASSGANNEQFF. The CDR3 region has the DNA TGCGCCAGCACCTCGGCCTCTAGCGGGGCTAACAATGAGCAGTTCTTC.

This chain joins TRBV6-4 and TRBJ2-1; D perhaps matches TRBD2 (6 bases). The CDR3 covers 15 residues. CDR1 and CDR2 from the germline V gene are MRHNA and SNTAGT. Trimming removed 5 bases at V and 4 bases at J, with 15 bases between. The CDR3 DNA reads TGTGCCAGCAGTCCCGGAGGGGCGCGATACAATGAGCAGTTCTTC. Its protein product is CASSPGGARYNEQFF.

This chain connects TRBV13 to TRBJ2-1; 11 bases fit TRBD1. Germline CDR1 and CDR2: PRHDT and FYEKMQ (reference sequence). This CDR3 region has 13 residues. The V and J ends lost 6 bases and 6 bases, in that order; junction bases with no gene match: 1. The CDR3 DNA reads as TGTGCCAGCAGGGGACAGGGGGGCAATGAGCAGTTCTTC. The encoded protein is CASRGQGGNEQFF.

This chain connects TRBV7-6 to TRBJ2-7; TRBD1 aligns across 8 bases. V was pared by 0 bases and J by 3 bases, with 10 bases of the junction left unmatched. The CDR3 contains 17 residues. Germline assignment: CDR1 SGHVS and CDR2 FNYEAQ. This CDR3 reads CASSLAPQGGQYYEQYF. In DNA form, the CDR3 reads TGTGCCAGCAGCTTAGCACCACAGGGGGGTCAATACTACGAGCAGTACTTC. Variable domain in full (rest from reference TRBV7-6 and TRBJ2-7): GAGVSQSPRYKVTKRGQDVALRCDPISGHVSLYWYRQALGQGPEFLTYFNYEAQQDKSGLPNDRFSAERPEGSISTLTIQRTEQRDSAMYRCASSLAPQGGQYYEQYFGPGTRLTVT.

The chain employs TRBV9 and TRBJ2-7; 14 nucleotides line up with TRBD2. The CDR3 loop spans 17 amino acids. Trimming at V came to 3 bases and at J to 1 base, leaving 6 bases not matched to a gene. Germline-derived CDR1 and CDR2 are SGDLS and YYNGEE. CDR3 protein: CASSEGLAGVSSYEQYF. DNA of the CDR3: TGTGCCAGCAGCGAGGGACTAGCGGGGGTATCGTCCTACGAGCAGTACTTC.

The chain combines TRBV7-9 with TRBJ2-5, with 9 nucleotides matching TRBD2. CDR1 is SEHNR, CDR2 FQNEAQ, per germline (reference sequence). The V gene end was trimmed by 4 bases and the J gene end by 1 base; junction bases not matched to a gene: 4. The CDR3 runs to 15 residues. The CDR3 loop is CASSSLTSGQETQYF. CDR3 in DNA: TGTGCCAGCAGCTCGCTGACTAGCGGCCAAGAGACCCAGTACTTC.

The chain combines TRBV2 with TRBJ1-5, with D possibly matching TRBD1 (5 bases). The length of the CDR3 is 15 residues. Trimming cost V 7 bases and J 6 bases, with 19 bases left between them. Germline CDR1 and CDR2: SNHLY and FYNNEI. The chain's CDR3 is CASTRDSSLGQPQHF. The CDR3 DNA follows: TGTGCCAGCACCAGAGACAGCTCCCTGGGTCAGCCCCAGCATTTT.

This clone was picked up a small number of times. This chain joins TRBV2 and TRBJ2-1, with D maybe TRBD1 (5 bases). The CDR3 is 15 amino acids. V lost 3 bases, J lost 9 bases, and 18 bases lay in between. The germline V gene has CDR1 SNHLY and CDR2 FYNNEI. The CDR3 DNA reads TGTGCCAGCAGTGACCTGGTTCAAGGGGCAGGTGAGCAGTTCTTC. Translated: CASSDLVQGAGEQFF.

The V gene is TRBV28, the J gene TRBJ1-6, with D uncertain. Per germline, CDR1 MDHEN and CDR2 SYDVKM. The CDR3 runs 15 residues. The V end lost 3 bases, the J end lost 2 bases, and 8 bases lay between the germline ends. The DNA of the CDR3 is TGTGCCAGCAGTTTCTCGGTTACCTATAATTCACCCCTCCACTTT. Translating it yields CASSFSVTYNSPLHF.

V is TRBV14 and J is TRBJ2-1; 13 bases align to TRBD2. Trimming took 1 base from V and 6 from J; bases not matched to a gene: 9. There are 18 residues in the CDR3. Germline V gives CDR1 SGHDN, CDR2 FVKESK. CDR3 residues: CASSQGQMGLAGLNEQFF. The CDR3 coding sequence is TGTGCCAGCAGCCAAGGCCAGATGGGACTAGCGGGACTCAATGAGCAGTTCTTC.

This clone came up a few times. In DNA form, the CDR3 reads TGTGCCAGCAGCGGAACCTCAGGGGGCTCTGGGGAGCAGTACTTC. It codes for CASSGTSGGSGEQYF. The V and J genes are TRBV7-8 and TRBJ2-7; TRBD1 matches at 8 bases. V was pared by 5 bases and J by 7 bases, with 13 bases of the junction left unmatched. CDR1 SGHVS and CDR2 FQNEAQ come from the germline V gene. The length of the CDR3 is 15 residues.

The V and J genes are TRBV7-6 and TRBJ1-1, with 9 bases lining up with TRBD1. Germline V lookup: CDR1 SGHVS, CDR2 FNYEAQ. The CDR3 has 14 amino acids. The junction had 0 bases not matched to a gene; V was cut back by 3 bases and J by 1 base. CDR3 nucleotide sequence: TGTGCCAGCAGCTTGGACAGGGGGAACACTGAAGCTTTCTTT. Protein product: CASSLDRGNTEAFF. The full variable domain, its missing parts supplied by reference TRBV7-6 and TRBJ1-1, is GAGVSQSPRYKVTKRGQDVALRCDPISGHVSLYWYRQALGQGPEFLTYFNYEAQQDKSGLPNDRFSAERPEGSISTLTIQRTEQRDSAMYRCASSLDRGNTEAFFGQGTRLTVV.

The chain combines TRBV7-2 with TRBJ2-3; 8 bases align to TRBD1. The junction had 4 bases not matched to a gene; V was cut back by 4 bases and J by 1 base. Germline V gene sequence: CDR1 SGHTA, CDR2 FQGNSA. This CDR3 has 15 amino acids. CDR3 residues: CASSSRTGRTDTQYF. The CDR3 DNA reads as TGTGCCAGCAGCTCCCGGACAGGGCGCACAGATACGCAGTATTTT.